This T cell receptor (beta chain) was identified during a study of radiotherapy plus CTLA-4 blockade in lung cancer. Background on the study: Objective responses arose in around a sixth of patients, and 31% experienced disease control. Regarding the study as a whole: TCR clones from tumors expanded in blood after radiotherapy plus ipilimumab.

The CDR3 runs to 14 residues. Germline CDR1 is SGHRS and CDR2 is YFSETQ. V was shortened by 0 bases and J by 1 base, with 7 bases between the two germline ends. Sequencing was performed with immunoSEQ multiplex PCR; in TCRdb, only in-frame clones are kept and a portion is missing. This repertoire shows about 38,000 clones, over 65% found once; its top ten account for under 10%. Regarding this clone: Its antigen is currently unknown.

The chain uses TRBV5-1 and TRBJ1-1; no clear D gene. The origin of this receptor is a human donor with non-small cell lung cancer who had stable disease on radiotherapy plus ipilimumab. The sample was peripheral blood, taken from a patient treated with radiotherapy plus ipilimumab. As DNA, the CDR3 is TGCGCCAGCAGCTTGGTGGGAGAGAACACTGAAGCTTTCTTT. Translated: CASSLVGENTEAFF.